A selection of T cell receptor beta chains follows, all from one sample in a study of blood T cell repertoires in COVID-19. Clones were sequenced by immunoSEQ multiplex PCR, and TCRdb holds only the in-frame ones, with some missing. The sample carries about 250,000 clones, approximately 85% recorded once. The sample was peripheral blood. These receptors were obtained from a man between 45 and 60 years old with active or convalescent COVID-19. CDR3s leave out the opening cysteine and the closing phenylalanine or tryptophan.

v_call | cdr3_aa
TRBV14 | ASSWDRGNSPLH
TRBV5-4 | ASSYRTGLQETQY
TRBV4-2 | ASSQDRTGGEAF
TRBV27 | ASSTAGTGYSPLH
TRBV30 | AWILAGAGDEQF
TRBV30 | AWGKPVEKETQY
TRBV6-1 | ASSAWRDHSGNTIY
TRBV5-5 | ASTQYGTGVEKLF
TRBV5-4 | ASSAAGGNYGYT
TRBV10-2 | ASSGGVLREGLYNEQF
TRBV5-1 | ASSLGTSVPGTDTQY
TRBV3-1/TRBV3-2 | ASSPLSNTEAF
TRBV5-5 | ASTLGVEYYNEQF
TRBV6-2/TRBV6-3 | ASSAGGGYNEQF
TRBV19 | ASTLGYRAGGQPQH
TRBV19 | ASSFPGIFEKLF
TRBV5-5 | ASSLATGGRTEAF
TRBV7-3 | ASSSQSGHPEYNEQF
TRBV29-1 | SVIRERSGYEQY
TRBV19 | ASTLTAVEGEQY
TRBV6-6 | ASSYPGTGGPGELF
TRBV27 | ASSPGRGEQY
TRBV6-5 | ASSYSRDQPQH
TRBV18 | ASSPGLQETQY
TRBV7-2 | ASSFQPTGVGTEAF
TRBV5-1 | ASSEGTGGQPQH
TRBV4-2 | ASSQPSGKDGYT